Below are 22 T cell receptor beta chains sequenced from a single sample in a study of T cell responses to AZD1222 COVID-19 vaccine. Assay used: immunoSEQ multiplex PCR; TCRdb lists only in-frame clones, some missing. This sample has roughly 270,000 clones, with almost 95% found just once. Specimen: peripheral blood, collected 28 days after the second AZD1222 dose. These receptors originate from an adult who received the AZD1222 COVID-19 vaccine.

This clone was detected only once. The rearrangement joins TRBV5-1 to TRBJ1-5; no clear D gene. Trimming left V 0 bases short and J 3 bases short, with 10 bases between. The CDR3 sequence is 15 residues long. Looked up from germline, CDR1 is SGHRS and CDR2 is YFSETQ. CDR3 DNA sequence: TGCGCCAGCAGCTTGGGAGGCCTTTCCAATCAGCCCCAGCATTTT. Its protein is CASSLGGLSNQPQHF.

This clone was counted a single time. This chain connects TRBV14 to TRBJ2-1; tentatively, D is TRBD2 (5 bases). This CDR3 contains 16 residues. The germline V and J ends were trimmed by 1 base and 0 bases, with 10 bases remaining between them. The germline V gene encodes CDR1 SGHDN and CDR2 FVKESK. CDR3 sequence reads: CASSQGLSHSYNEQFF. CDR3 bases: TGTGCCAGCAGCCAAGGACTATCCCACTCCTACAATGAGCAGTTCTTC.

V is TRBV9 and J is TRBJ1-5; D gene ambiguous. Trimming stripped 0 bases from V and 3 bases from J, with 4 bases between. The CDR3 is 13 amino acids. CDR1 and CDR2 from the germline V gene are SGDLS and YYNGEE. CDR3 DNA sequence: TGTGCCAGCAGCGTAGGAAACAATCAGCCCCAGCATTTT. It translates to CASSVGNNQPQHF.

The V call is TRBV4-1, the J call TRBJ2-4; 14 nucleotides align to TRBD2. J lost 2 bases, V lost 2 bases, and 5 bases had no gene match. Germline CDR1 MGHRA, CDR2 YSYEKL. The CDR3 has 18 amino acids. CDR3 region: CASSQSRLAGGPKNIQYF. In DNA form, the CDR3 reads TGCGCCAGCAGCCAAAGCCGACTAGCGGGAGGGCCCAAAAACATTCAGTACTTC.

The chain joins TRBV7-9 to TRBJ1-1; no firm D call. The CDR3 consists of 14 residues. Deletions cut 5 bases from V and 5 bases from J, with 15 bases between. Germline lookup yields CDR1 SEHNR and CDR2 FQNEAQ (reference sequence). CDR3 DNA sequence: TGTGCCAGCAGCCTGCGAAGCCTCGATACTGAAGCTTTCTTT. It yields the protein CASSLRSLDTEAFF. Together with reference TRBV7-9 and TRBJ1-1, the CDR3 gives the full variable domain: DTGVSQNPRHKITKRGQNVTFRCDPISEHNRLYWYRQTLGQGPEFLTYFQNEAQLEKSRLLSDRFSAERPKGSFSTLEIQRTEQGDSAMYLCASSLRSLDTEAFFGQGTRLTVV.

The rearrangement joins TRBV10-3 to TRBJ1-1; 8 bases map to TRBD1. The CDR3 is 15 amino acids. Trimming cost V 1 base and J 5 bases; bases outside gene matches: 6. Germline CDR1 ENHRY, CDR2 SYGVKD. The CDR3 spells CAISEWTGKGTEAFF. Here the CDR3 DNA reads TGTGCCATCAGTGAGTGGACAGGGAAGGGGACTGAAGCTTTCTTT.

This rearrangement joins TRBV28 to TRBJ1-2; D may be TRBD1 (6 bases). The CDR3 runs to 13 residues. V gave up 2 bases and J gave up 7 bases, with 11 bases separating them. Germline V gene data show CDR1 as MDHEN and CDR2 as SYDVKM. This CDR3 is CASSLEGGRGYTF. In DNA form, the CDR3 reads TGTGCCAGCAGTTTAGAGGGGGGCCGTGGCTACACCTTC.

V and J are TRBV27 and TRBJ2-1, with D possibly being TRBD1 (6 bases). V gave up 3 bases and J gave up 10 bases, with 25 bases separating them. Germline V gene sequence: CDR1 MNHEY, CDR2 SMNVEV (reference sequence). The CDR3 contains 17 residues. In DNA, the CDR3 is TGTGCCAGCAGTTTCCCCGCCGGGACAAGGTCTGTGGGGGAGCAGTTCTTC. Translating it yields CASSFPAGTRSVGEQFF.

DNA of the CDR3: TGCGCCAGCAGCTTAGAGGTAGATACGCAGTATTTT. Its translation is CASSLEVDTQYF. V gene TRBV5-1 combines with J gene TRBJ2-3; D unresolved. Trimming removed 2 bases from V and 5 bases from J, with 6 bases in between. The CDR3 is 12 amino acids. CDR1 and CDR2 from the germline V gene are SGHRS and YFSETQ. Using reference TRBV5-1 and TRBJ2-3 for the parts outside the CDR3, the full variable domain is KAGVTQTPRYLIKTRGQQVTLSCSPISGHRSVSWYQQTPGQGLQFLFEYFSETQRNKGNFPGRFSGRQFSNSRSEMNVSTLELGDSALYLCASSLEVDTQYFGPGTRLTVL.

The chain uses TRBV6-5 and TRBJ2-1; D not certain. Trimming took 2 bases from V and 8 from J, leaving 7 bases between them. CDR1 is MNHEY, CDR2 SVGAGI, per germline. The CDR3 has 12 residues. The CDR3 nucleotides are TGTGCCAGCAGTTACAGGGTCCATGAGCAGTTCTTC. Encoded protein: CASSYRVHEQFF.

The chain uses TRBV19 and TRBJ2-7; 9 nucleotides align to TRBD1. Germline loops: CDR1 LNHDA, CDR2 SQIVND (reference sequence). With V trimmed by 5 bases and J by 3 bases, 8 bases remained unmatched. The CDR3 totals 15 residues. The CDR3 spells CASSFTGGSGYEQYF. CDR3 nucleotide sequence: TGTGCCAGTAGTTTCACAGGGGGCTCGGGCTACGAGCAGTACTTC.

The chain recombines TRBV28 with TRBJ1-1, with TRBD1 matching over 9 bases. The J segment lost 11 bases and the V segment lost 4 bases, leaving 14 bases of the junction unmatched. The CDR3 length is 15 residues. Looked up from germline, CDR1 is MDHEN and CDR2 is SYDVKM. The CDR3 nucleotides are TGTGCCAGCAGTTCTACTGGGACAGGGACGATTTTTGCTTTCTTT. Its protein is CASSSTGTGTIFAFF.

The chain recombines TRBV5-1 with TRBJ1-6; TRBD1 aligns across 8 bases. CDR3 size: 15 residues. The V gene end was trimmed by 2 bases and the J gene end by 8 bases; junction bases not matched to a gene: 6. Germline V gene data show CDR1 as SGHRS and CDR2 as YFSETQ. The CDR3 sequence: CASSLQGGVDSPLHF. The CDR3 coding sequence is TGCGCCAGCAGCTTACAGGGGGGCGTGGATTCACCCCTCCACTTT.

The chain recombines TRBV7-2 with TRBJ2-3; either TRBD1 or TRBD2 may supply D (7 bases each). Trimming took 3 bases from V and 1 from J, leaving 14 bases between them. This CDR3 has 16 residues. CDR1 and CDR2 from the germline V gene are SGHTA and FQGNSA. The CDR3 loop is CASSLGGTAGTDTQYF. The DNA of the CDR3 is TGTGCCAGCAGCTTGGGGGGGACAGCCGGCACAGATACGCAGTATTTT.

The genes are TRBV5-6 and TRBJ1-2; 7 nucleotides match TRBD1. This CDR3 contains 13 residues. The V and J ends lost 4 bases and 4 bases, in that order; junction bases with no gene match: 4. CDR1 is SGHDT, CDR2 YYEEEE, per germline. Written as DNA, the CDR3 is TGTGCCAGCAGCGTACAGGGGACCTATGGCTACACCTTC. Its protein product is CASSVQGTYGYTF.

V is TRBV2 and J is TRBJ1-4, with D tentatively TRBD1 (6 bases). The length of the CDR3 is 15 residues. V lost 3 bases and J 5 bases, leaving 13 bases between the germline ends. CDR1 and CDR2 from the germline V gene are SNHLY and FYNNEI. CDR3 loop: CASSEAGRGNEKLFF. In DNA form, the CDR3 reads TGTGCCAGCAGTGAGGCGGGGAGGGGGAATGAAAAACTGTTTTTT.

This chain links TRBV5-8 with TRBJ2-3; 10 positions agree with TRBD2. CDR1 is SGHTS, CDR2 YDEGEE, per germline. This CDR3 contains 15 residues. The V and J ends lost 3 bases and 0 bases, in that order; junction bases with no gene match: 1. CDR3 loop: CASSSTSGSTDTQYF. CDR3 sequence (DNA): TGTGCCAGCAGCTCGACTAGCGGGAGCACAGATACGCAGTATTTT.

The chain combines TRBV5-1 with TRBJ1-4; maybe TRBD1 (5 bases). The germline CDR1 and CDR2 sequences are SGHRS and YFSETQ. The CDR3 totals 14 residues. Trimming pared 4 bases from V and 7 bases from J, leaving 14 bases between. The CDR3 DNA reads TGCGCCAGCAGCCAGGGTCCTAGCCGTGAAAAACTGTTTTTT. It is translated as CASSQGPSREKLFF.

This clone was recorded only once. The chain recombines TRBV9 with TRBJ1-1; no clear D. This CDR3 has 15 residues. Deletions cut 0 bases from V and 0 bases from J, with 9 bases between. Germline CDR1 is SGDLS and CDR2 is YYNGEE. CDR3 in amino acids: CASSVGNSMNTEAFF. As DNA, the CDR3 is TGTGCCAGCAGCGTAGGTAATAGCATGAACACTGAAGCTTTCTTT.

This chain connects TRBV7-8 to TRBJ2-2, with D possibly called TRBD1 or TRBD2 (6 bases each). Germline CDR1 SGHVS, CDR2 FQNEAQ. Trimming removed 1 base at V and 0 bases at J, with 9 bases between. This CDR3 has 16 amino acids. CDR3 loop: CASSLGGAANTGELFF. The CDR3, as DNA: TGTGCCAGCAGCTTAGGGGGGGCAGCGAACACCGGGGAGCTGTTTTTT. The variable domain in full, with the rest retrieved from reference TRBV7-8 and TRBJ2-2, is GAGVSQSPRYKVAKRGQDVALRCDPISGHVSLFWYQQALGQGPEFLTYFQNEAQLDKSGLPSDRFFAERPEGSVSTLKIQRTQQEDSAVYLCASSLGGAANTGELFFGEGSRLTVL.

The genes are TRBV4-2 and TRBJ2-1, with 11 positions matching TRBD2. Germline V lookup: CDR1 LGHNA, CDR2 YNFKEQ. The CDR3 extends over 18 amino acids. The junction had 11 bases not matched to a gene; V was cut back by 1 base and J by 6 bases. The CDR3 loop is CASSQVGLAGGTVNEQFF. The CDR3 region has the DNA TGTGCCAGCAGCCAAGTAGGCCTAGCGGGAGGAACGGTCAATGAGCAGTTCTTC.

This clone was counted between two and nine times. In the same sample, other DNA sequences code for this CDR3. The V and J genes are TRBV7-3 and TRBJ2-1; TRBD2 is a possible D gene (6 bases). Per germline, CDR1 SGHTA and CDR2 FQGTGA. The CDR3 spans 16 residues. V was pared by 5 bases and J by 4 bases, with 18 bases between. CDR3 sequence (DNA): TGTGCCAGCAGCCCCAACCCGGGACTTAGATACAATGAGCAGTTCTTC. It specifies CASSPNPGLRYNEQFF.